Listed here is a single T cell receptor (beta chain). As originally analysed: Nucleated cell number was recorded as an estimate derived from reference gene primer amplification. Here immunoSEQ multiplex PCR was the method, and the copy in TCRdb shows in-frame clones only, minus some. D and trimming were read from the DNA, whereas the V and J calls and clone size are those reported in that table. This table holds approximately 210,000 clones, about 92% found once. The entry originates in a study of blood T cell repertoires in COVID-19. Study-wide background: Samples representing acute and convalescent COVID-19 were sourced from the United States, Italy and Spain. Nucleic acid was either cDNA or gDNA, and it came from T cells, B-cell-depleted T cells, or PBMCs.

In germline, CDR1 is SGHTA, CDR2 FQGNSA. V lost 6 bases and J lost 3, with 14 bases in between. The CDR3 runs to 14 residues. The origin of this receptor is a man aged 30-40 years with acute or convalescent COVID-19. This sequence joins TRBV7-2 and TRBJ1-2; D is possibly TRBD1 (6 bases). What was sequenced was peripheral blood. The CDR3 nucleotides are TGTGCCAGCAGGTTTCCTGCAGGGGACTATGGCTACACCTTC. It translates to CASRFPAGDYGYTF.